One and the same sample provided the 30 T cell receptor beta chains below, sequenced in a study of T cell repertoires in cytomegalovirus infection. One entry per CDR3 protein results from TCRdb running MiXCR on the reads. The sample carries more than 200,000 distinct CDR3 sequences, roughly 9.1% recorded once. The material sequenced was PBMCs. These receptors were obtained from a human donor in good health (CMV status not recorded). Some clones in this sample may be carry-over from other donors' samples.

The gene calls are TRBV11-2 and TRBJ2-5, with D unclear. CDR3 length: 12 amino acids. Trimming cost V 2 bases and J 5 bases, with 6 bases left between them. Germline V CDR1 and CDR2: SGHAT, FQNNGV. CDR3 nucleotide sequence: TGTGCCAGCAGCTTAAATTTCGAGACCCAGTACTTC. As protein: CASSLNFETQYF.

This clonotype was seen repeatedly, ten times or more. The chain recombines TRBV15 with TRBJ2-7; 9 positions match TRBD2. The J segment lost 1 base and the V segment lost 0 bases, leaving 4 bases of the junction unmatched. CDR1 LNHNV and CDR2 YYDKDF come from the germline V gene (reference sequence). The CDR3 length is 16 residues. The CDR3 DNA reads as TGTGCCACCAGCAGAGATATAGCGGGAGTATCCTACGAGCAGTACTTC. It specifies CATSRDIAGVSYEQYF. Looking up the rest from reference TRBV15 and TRBJ2-7 gives the full variable domain: DAMVIQNPRYQVTQFGKPVTLSCSQTLNHNVMYWYQQKSSQAPKLLFHYYDKDFNNEADTPDNFQSRRPNTSFCFLDIRSPGLGDTAMYLCATSRDIAGVSYEQYFGPGTRLTVT.

This clonotype was seen many times. The rearrangement links TRBV7-8 to TRBJ1-6; D gene ambiguous. The CDR3 loop spans 15 amino acids. V lost 5 bases, J lost 1 base, and 9 bases lay in between. Germline V gene lookup returns CDR1 SGHVS and CDR2 FQNEAQ. In nucleotides, the CDR3 is TGTGCCAGCAGCCCAATAGGGTCCTATAATTCACCCCTCCACTTT. This gives the protein CASSPIGSYNSPLHF.

Concerning this clonotype: A much more abundant neighbour one base away suggests this may be a read error. The chain links TRBV11-3 to TRBJ2-7; TRBD1 agrees at 9 bases. Germline-derived CDR1 and CDR2 are SGHNT and YENEEA. The CDR3 sequence is 14 residues long. J lost 2 bases, V lost 5 bases, and 4 bases had no gene match. CDR3 loop: CASSTRQGAYEQYF. For the CDR3, the DNA is TGTGCCAGCAGCACCCGACAGGGGGCCTACGAGCAGTACTTC.

This clonotype appeared many times. The chain couples TRBV7-8 to TRBJ2-7, with a tentative D call TRBD2 (6 bases). V dropped 5 bases and J dropped 6 bases, with 14 bases sitting between them. The germline V gene has CDR1 SGHVS and CDR2 FQNEAQ. This CDR3 is 13 amino acids long. The CDR3 loop is CASSPGRRPEQYF. Here the CDR3 DNA reads TGTGCCAGCAGCCCGGGGAGGCGTCCCGAGCAGTACTTC.

This clonotype came up a few times. The chain couples TRBV18 to TRBJ1-1; the D is unclear. CDR1 KGHSH and CDR2 LQKENI come from the germline V gene. Trimming left V 3 bases short and J 6 bases short, with 11 bases between. This CDR3 contains 13 residues. The chain's CDR3 is CASSPAMGSEAFF. CDR3 nucleotide sequence: TGTGCCAGCTCACCGGCAATGGGCTCTGAAGCTTTCTTT.

This clonotype was picked up many times. The J gene is TRBJ1-1, the V gene TRBV6-2 or TRBV6-3; D unresolved. V lost 7 bases, J lost 2 bases, and 23 bases lay in between. The CDR3 is 17 amino acids. CDR1 and CDR2 (germline): MNHEY, SVGEGT. The CDR3: CASTLTEPQTPNTEAFF. In DNA, the CDR3 is TGTGCCAGCACTCTCACAGAGCCTCAGACGCCAAACACTGAAGCTTTCTTT.

This clonotype showed up many times. V and J are TRBV19 and TRBJ1-2; no clear D. CDR1 LNHDA and CDR2 SQIVND come from the germline V gene (reference sequence). V lost 2 bases to trimming and J lost 1 base, with 20 bases between them. The length of the CDR3 is 18 residues. In nucleotides, the CDR3 is TGTGCCAGTAGTATATCCCTTCAGTCTGCGGGCCGTAACTATGGCTACACCTTC. The encoded protein is CASSISLQSAGRNYGYTF.

The rearrangement joins TRBV7-8 to TRBJ2-3, with 13 bases lining up with TRBD2. There are 17 residues in the CDR3. The V segment lost 1 base and the J segment 1 base; nucleotides outside the gene matches: 2. Germline V gene data show CDR1 as SGHVS and CDR2 as FQNEAQ. The CDR3 DNA reads as TGTGCCAGCAGCTTAGAAGGGACTAGCGGGGGCACAGATACGCAGTATTTT. Encoded protein: CASSLEGTSGGTDTQYF.

This clonotype was counted ten times or more. The chain carries TRBV7-2 and TRBJ1-5; D remains ambiguous. The CDR3 is made up of 15 amino acids. V was cut by 2 bases and J by 1 base, with 9 bases left in between. CDR1 is SGHTA and CDR2 is FQGNSA in the germline V gene. CDR3 DNA: TGTGCCAGCAGCTTAACGTCGGGGAGCAATCAGCCCCAGCATTTT. Protein product: CASSLTSGSNQPQHF.

Ten or more counts support this clonotype. The V and J genes are TRBV7-2 and TRBJ1-5, with TRBD1 matching 9 bases. Trimming took 1 base from V and 1 from J; bases not matched to a gene: 5. Germline V CDR1 and CDR2: SGHTA, FQGNSA. The CDR3 spans 17 residues. The CDR3 sequence is CASSLEQGAVSNQPQHF. CDR3 nucleotides: TGTGCCAGCAGCTTAGAACAGGGGGCTGTAAGCAATCAGCCCCAGCATTTT.

This clonotype showed up many times. V gene TRBV19 combines with J gene TRBJ2-2; D is uncertain. V was cut by 6 bases and J by 0 bases, with 14 bases left in between. Germline CDR1 is LNHDA and CDR2 is SQIVND (reference sequence). The CDR3 consists of 16 residues. The CDR3 nucleotides read TGTGCCAGTAGGACTCCAGGAGTCGCGAACACCGGGGAGCTGTTTTTT. It encodes CASRTPGVANTGELFF.

In this sample, this clonotype turned up many times. The V call is TRBV28, the J call TRBJ1-6; a possible D gene is TRBD1 (6 bases). The CDR3 runs to 14 residues. From germline, CDR1 is MDHEN and CDR2 SYDVKM. V dropped 6 bases and J dropped 10 bases, with 16 bases sitting between them. The CDR3 reads CASSLGQFVSPLHF. CDR3 nucleotides: TGTGCCAGCAGCCTCGGACAGTTTGTCTCACCCCTCCACTTT.

This clonotype was observed a handful of times. CDR3 in amino acids: CASSRGEAGELFF. CDR3 DNA: TGTGCCAGCAGTCGGGGGGAGGCCGGGGAGCTGTTTTTT. The chain employs TRBV6-5 and TRBJ2-2; 7 nucleotides align to TRBD2. After removal of 5 bases from V and 6 bases from J, the junction contained 3 bases not matched to a gene. Germline V gives CDR1 MNHEY, CDR2 SVGAGI. The CDR3 is 13 amino acids.

This clonotype was seen many times. This chain joins TRBV19 and TRBJ1-5; tentatively, D is TRBD1 (6 bases). Germline values: CDR1 LNHDA, CDR2 SQIVND (reference sequence). Trimming took 5 bases from V and 2 from J, leaving 13 bases between them. The CDR3 runs 15 residues. CDR3 loop: CASSGDRTGNQPQHF. CDR3 DNA sequence: TGTGCCAGTAGTGGTGACAGGACGGGCAATCAGCCCCAGCATTTT.

This clonotype came up many times. The J gene is TRBJ2-2, the V gene TRBV7-2; D possibly uses TRBD1 or TRBD2 (5 bases each). V was clipped by 5 bases and J by 5 bases, with 12 bases between them. The CDR3 runs to 14 residues. Germline V gives CDR1 SGHTA, CDR2 FQGNSA. In DNA form, the CDR3 reads TGTGCCAGCAGCGTTAGAGGGGAAACCGGGGAGCTGTTTTTT. It is translated as CASSVRGETGELFF.

In its sample, this clonotype was seen many times. The genes are TRBV19 and TRBJ1-2; TRBD1 aligns across 7 bases. Losses at the gene ends were 6 bases for V and 4 bases for J; bases not matched to a gene: 8. This CDR3 spans 14 amino acids. Per the germline V gene, CDR1 is LNHDA and CDR2 is SQIVND (reference sequence). The CDR3 DNA reads as TGTGCCAGTAGGGGACAGTCCGCTACCTATGGCTACACCTTC. Protein sequence: CASRGQSATYGYTF. Full variable domain (outside the CDR3, taken from reference TRBV19 and TRBJ1-2): DGGITQSPKYLFRKEGQNVTLSCEQNLNHDAMYWYRQDPGQGLRLIYYSQIVNDFQKGDIAEGYSVSREKKESFPLTVTSAQKNPTAFYLCASRGQSATYGYTFGSGTRLTVV.

This clonotype was picked up many times. The chain couples TRBV7-2 to TRBJ1-1; TRBD1 aligns across 10 bases. Germline V gene lookup returns CDR1 SGHTA and CDR2 FQGNSA. The CDR3 is made up of 16 amino acids. After removal of 4 bases from V and 4 bases from J, the junction contained 9 bases not matched to a gene. CDR3 sequence: CASSSAGQGGGTEAFF. The CDR3 DNA reads as TGTGCCAGCAGCTCGGCCGGACAGGGGGGGGGCACTGAAGCTTTCTTT.

There are many counts of this clonotype. The V and J genes are TRBV7-2 and TRBJ1-2; D remains unclear. The CDR3 extends over 13 amino acids. Trimming left V 6 bases short and J 5 bases short, with 13 bases between. CDR1 SGHTA and CDR2 FQGNSA come from the germline V gene. The chain's CDR3 is CASSLQKGYGYTF. Written as DNA, the CDR3 is TGTGCCAGCAGTTTACAGAAGGGATATGGCTACACCTTC.

This chain connects TRBV7-8 to TRBJ2-1; weak D call: TRBD1 (5 bases). Trimming pared 5 bases from V and 11 bases from J, leaving 16 bases between. This CDR3 region has 13 residues. Germline loops: CDR1 SGHVS, CDR2 FQNEAQ. The CDR3 DNA sequence: TGTGCCAGCAGCCAGGGCAGTTCTCCCAAGCAGTTCTTC. It translates to CASSQGSSPKQFF.

The chain has TRBV7-9 and TRBJ2-1, with a tentative D call TRBD2 (5 bases). The CDR3 is 15 residues long. Germline V gene lookup returns CDR1 SEHNR and CDR2 FQNEAQ (reference sequence). Trimming removed 2 bases from V and 5 bases from J, with 13 bases in between. CDR3 sequence (DNA): TGTGCCAGCAGCTTAAATGGTCCCGGGGACAATGAGCAGTTCTTC. Translation: CASSLNGPGDNEQFF.

This clonotype was detected ten times or more. This chain joins TRBV7-6 and TRBJ1-6; 8 positions agree with TRBD1. Germline trimming cut 4 bases from V and 7 bases from J; bases unmatched to any gene: 9. Germline V CDR1 and CDR2: SGHVS, FNYEAQ. The CDR3 length is 16 residues. The CDR3 nucleotides read TGTGCCAGCAGCTATGAGGCCGGGACAGGAAATTCACCCCTCCACTTT. It translates to CASSYEAGTGNSPLHF.

There are many counts of this clonotype. The J gene is TRBJ2-1, the V gene TRBV12-5; D possibly corresponds to TRBD1 (6 bases). This CDR3 is 14 amino acids long. V shed 2 bases and J shed 7 bases, with 12 bases lying between them. Germline assignment: CDR1 LGHNT and CDR2 FRNRAP. The CDR3 region has the DNA TGTGCTAGTGGTTTGTTGCAGGGGTGGAATGAGCAGTTCTTC. Translated, it gives CASGLLQGWNEQFF.

This clonotype was seen at least ten times. This rearrangement joins TRBV7-2 to TRBJ1-5, with D possibly being TRBD1 (5 bases). Germline assignment: CDR1 SGHTA and CDR2 FQGNSA. CDR3 size: 15 residues. V was trimmed by 2 bases and J by 6 bases, leaving 14 bases between them. The chain's CDR3 is CASSLSPREVQPQHF. In DNA form, the CDR3 reads TGTGCCAGCAGCTTATCGCCCAGGGAGGTTCAGCCCCAGCATTTT.

This clonotype was observed many times. The rearrangement joins TRBV20-1 to TRBJ2-7; tentative D call: TRBD2 (6 bases). V dropped 5 bases and J dropped 3 bases, with 11 bases sitting between them. The length of the CDR3 is 12 residues. Germline lookup yields CDR1 DFQATT and CDR2 SNEGSKA (reference sequence). CDR3 sequence reads: CSASRDFYEQYF. CDR3 nucleotide sequence: TGCAGTGCTTCCAGGGACTTCTACGAGCAGTACTTC.

There are many counts of this clonotype. This rearrangement joins TRBV15 to TRBJ1-4; the D gene is possibly TRBD1 (6 bases). V was cut by 4 bases and J by 0 bases, with 9 bases left in between. Germline CDR1 LNHNV, CDR2 YYDKDF (reference sequence). The CDR3 is 15 residues long. Here the CDR3 DNA reads TGTGCCACCAGCATACAGGGAGCAACTAATGAAAAACTGTTTTTT. This translates into CATSIQGATNEKLFF.

There are many counts of this clonotype. This chain uses TRBV19 with TRBJ2-7; D possibly corresponds to TRBD2 (5 bases). V lost 5 bases to trimming and J lost 4 bases, with 15 bases between them. Germline CDR1 is LNHDA and CDR2 is SQIVND (reference sequence). The CDR3 spans 14 residues. The CDR3 loop reads CASSGHSDWYEQYF. CDR3 bases: TGTGCCAGTAGTGGGCATTCGGACTGGTACGAGCAGTACTTC.

This clonotype was recorded at least ten times. The CDR3 here is CASSLAQKGLSGYTF. The CDR3 DNA is TGTGCCAGCAGCTTAGCTCAGAAGGGGCTGTCTGGCTACACCTTC. The chain recombines TRBV7-8 with TRBJ1-2, with D possibly being TRBD1 (5 bases). This CDR3 has 15 amino acids. V was clipped by 0 bases and J by 7 bases, with 15 bases between them. Germline V gene data show CDR1 as SGHVS and CDR2 as FQNEAQ.

There are many counts of this clonotype. This chain uses TRBV7-3 with TRBJ2-7; the match to TRBD1 covers 8 bases. V lost 5 bases and J lost 6; bases outside the gene matches: 6. Per the germline V gene, CDR1 is SGHTA and CDR2 is FQGTGA. CDR3 length: 13 amino acids. CDR3 protein: CASSLSTGGEQYF. CDR3 DNA sequence: TGTGCCAGCAGCCTCTCAACAGGGGGCGAGCAGTACTTC. Combining the CDR3 with reference TRBV7-3 and TRBJ2-7 gives the whole variable domain GAGVSQTPSNKVTEKGKYVELRCDPISGHTALYWYRQSLGQGPEFLIYFQGTGAADDSGLPNDRFFAVRPEGSVSTLKIQRTERGDSAVYLCASSLSTGGEQYFGPGTRLTVT.

Ten or more counts support this clonotype. The chain uses TRBV10-2 and TRBJ1-5, with 8 positions matching TRBD1. The CDR3 runs to 14 residues. Germline values: CDR1 WSHSY, CDR2 SAAADI. The junction had 7 bases not matched to a gene; V was cut back by 8 bases and J by 4 bases. CDR3 loop: CASGEGQVNQPQHF. As DNA, the CDR3 is TGCGCCAGCGGGGAGGGACAGGTAAATCAGCCCCAGCATTTT.